The clone carrying this TCR beta chain has more than one count but fewer than ten. Per the germline V gene, CDR1 is SGHRS and CDR2 is YFSETQ. Trimming took off 1 base at V and 1 base at J, with 5 bases between the two ends. The CDR3 totals 13 residues. This entry belongs to a study of T cells in Graves' hyperthyroidism and ophthalmopathy. Amplified TCR beta CDR3 regions derived from RNA transcripts. TCR CDR3 regions were first amplified by RT-PCR with HTBI primers. In TCRdb, the multiplex PCR reads were re-called with MiXCR into one record per CDR3 protein. Of roughly 280,000 distinct CDR3 sequences in the sample, 17% were seen once.

The sequenced sample consisted of blood. The chain links TRBV5-1 to TRBJ2-5; D is unclear. This TCR derives from a woman aged 60-75 years with Graves' ophthalmopathy. The CDR3 sequence is CASSLSSQETQYF. The CDR3 DNA follows: TGCGCCAGCAGCTTGAGTAGCCAAGAGACCCAGTACTTC.